This T cell receptor beta chain was profiled in a study of radiotherapy plus CTLA-4 blockade in lung cancer. This clone has a single count. Its specificity is unknown. TCRdb's table, derived via immunoSEQ multiplex PCR, lists solely in-frame clones and lacks some. The sample contains approximately 82,000 clones, about 80% of which appear only once. Findings and limits, study-wide: TCR clones originating in tumors grew in number in blood after radiotherapy plus ipilimumab. Early blood T cell clone dynamics reportedly forecast response best, with interferon-beta.

This CDR3 has 11 residues. Germline CDR1 reads SGHAT; CDR2 reads FQDESV (reference sequence). Between the trimmed V and J ends, which lost 3 bases and 8 bases, there was a span of 7 bases. J is TRBJ1-1 and V is TRBV11-1, with D uncertain. The sequence was collected from a human donor with non-small cell lung cancer that progressed on radiotherapy plus ipilimumab. The sequencing used peripheral blood, collected from a patient treated with radiotherapy plus ipilimumab. Here the CDR3 DNA reads TGTGCCAGCAGCTTCGGGCTGGAAGCTTTCTTT. Protein sequence: CASSFGLEAFF. Full variable domain (remainder filled in from reference TRBV11-1 and TRBJ1-1): EAEVAQSPRYKITEKSQAVAFWCDPISGHATLYWYRQILGQGPELLVQFQDESVVDDSQLPKDRFSAERLKGVDSTLKIQPAELGDSAMYLCASSFGLEAFFGQGTRLTVV.